Listed here are 2 T cell receptor beta chains from one sample, sequenced in a study of vaccination and CD4 T cells after COVID-19. As to treatment: approximately 9-day PBMC culture with coronavirus spike peptide pools or control peptides (ViraFEST assay). No antigen has been assigned to these receptors. The Oncomine TCR Beta short-read assay was applied to DNA of cultured CD4+ T cells. TCRdb ran MiXCR on the PCR reads and lists one entry per CDR3 protein. Of 21,000 or so distinct CDR3 sequences listed, 70% are singletons. Sequencing input: CD4+ T cells from blood, cultured in vitro. These TCRs come from a human donor who had recovered from COVID-19.

This clonotype rates as medium-sized. Its ends do not fully match the called genes, so a read error is possible. The genes are TRBV20-1 and TRBJ1-5; D call uncertain. Germline V gives CDR1 DFQATT, CDR2 SNEGSKA (reference sequence). This CDR3 is 14 amino acids long. The CDR3 nucleotides read TGCAGTGCTAGAGAGGCAGCAGCGCATCATCCCCAGCATTTT. Protein sequence: CSAREAAAHHPQHF.

The chain employs TRBV2 and TRBJ2-7; D call uncertain. V shed 6 bases and J shed 2 bases, with 14 bases lying between them. The CDR3 runs 14 residues. CDR1 is SNHLY and CDR2 is FYNNEI in the germline V gene. DNA of the CDR3: TGTGCCAGCAGCGTGAAGGGAACTGCCTACGAGCAGTACTTC. This encodes CASSVKGTAYEQYF.